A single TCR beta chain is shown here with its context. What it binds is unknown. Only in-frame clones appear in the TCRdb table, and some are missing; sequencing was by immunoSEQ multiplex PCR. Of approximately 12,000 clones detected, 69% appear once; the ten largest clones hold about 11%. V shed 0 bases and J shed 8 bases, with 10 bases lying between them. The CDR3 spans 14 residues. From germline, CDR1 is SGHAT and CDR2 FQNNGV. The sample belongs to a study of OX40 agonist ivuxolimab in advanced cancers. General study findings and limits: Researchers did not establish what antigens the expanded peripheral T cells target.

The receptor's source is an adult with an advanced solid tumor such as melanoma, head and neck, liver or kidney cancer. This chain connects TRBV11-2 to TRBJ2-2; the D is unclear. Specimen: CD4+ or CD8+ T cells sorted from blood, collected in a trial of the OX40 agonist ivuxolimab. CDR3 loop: CASSLDLRVGELFF. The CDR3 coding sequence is TGTGCCAGCAGCTTAGATCTTCGAGTAGGGGAGCTGTTTTTT.